This T cell receptor beta chain came from a study of T cells in Graves' hyperthyroidism and ophthalmopathy. General study findings and limits: Blood shared most expanded thyroid clonotypes above 0.001.

Germline CDR1 reads SGHAT; CDR2 reads FQNNGV. The CDR3 loop spans 13 amino acids. The V end was cut by 1 base, the J end by 6 bases, with 10 bases between. RNA transcripts gave rise to amplified TCR beta CDR3 regions. Researchers ran a first-round RT-PCR on the TCR CDR3 using the HTBI primer set. TCRdb used MiXCR to reprocess the multiplex PCR reads, holding one entry per CDR3 protein. The sample includes 660,000 or so distinct CDR3 sequences, about 20% of them seen just once. This clonotype was recorded many times. As yet, its antigen is unknown. Uncontrolled infection, other autoimmune disease, pregnancy or lactation disqualified patients from enrolment. Clinical symptoms, serum thyroxine and TRAb, thyroid ultrasound and orbital computed tomography together formed the diagnostic basis.

The sequence derives from a man younger than 40 with Graves' ophthalmopathy. The chain recombines TRBV11-2 with TRBJ2-7; unclear D gene. The source material was blood. The CDR3 protein is CASSLGGRSEQYF. CDR3 coding DNA: TGTGCCAGCAGCTTAGGCGGCCGCAGCGAGCAGTACTTC.